This TCR beta chain emerged from a study of T cell responses to AZD1222 COVID-19 vaccine (dated by TCRdb to the early 2020s). About the investigation overall: A total of 233 trial participants underwent TCR sequencing, of whom approximately 210 received two doses of AZD1222 and approximately 25 received two doses of the MenACWY control vaccine. Trial participants were enrolled into age subgroups of 18-55, 56-69 and 70-plus years, which contained 148, 28 and 57 TCR-sequenced participants, respectively.

From the cysteine up to the phenylalanine, the CDR3 has a length of 15 residues. Only CDR3 DNA is held: 45 bases, read in frame from base 1. Here V drops 4 bases and J drops 8 bases, and the junction holds 9 bases not matched to any gene. CDR1 is given as LGHDT and CDR2 as YNNKEL, both from the germline V gene (reference sequence). The CDR3 regions of human TCRbeta chains were analyzed by immunosequencing. The published analysis was carried out like this. TCRs in the repertoires were compared against a reference library of SARS-CoV-2-specific TCRs that had been generated with the MIRA antigen-specificity platform. Breadth was defined as the fraction of unique TCRs that were SARS-CoV-2-associated. Depth was defined as the fraction of total T cells that were SARS-CoV-2-associated. Each spike-specific TCR was assigned to its reactive spike region and to a CD4 or CD8 class using the MIRA data. Log10-transformed breadth and depth values were compared by one-way ANOVA with Sidak's multiple comparisons tests. In its TCRdb copy, this immuneACCESS table keeps in-frame sequences only and misses some clones. Where compared with another copy, unresolved V genes explain less than half of these, and the others have no known cause. V and J calls and clone size are those listed in that table; D and trimming were worked out from the DNA. In all, the sample holds about 42,000 clones, and approximately 89% of those were seen once. Just under 25% of the sample is in the top ten clones.

According to the study, the label for this sample's time point signals: about 28 days (+/-7) after the second vaccine dose. AZD1222 recipients with second doses at about 4 weeks or about 12 weeks were pooled, because spike-specific TCR depth and breadth did not differ between schedules. The vaccinee samples were drawn from two UK trials, COV001 and COV002, one of which was a single-blind randomized controlled phase 2/3 trial testing AZD1222 (ChAdOx1 nCoV-19) in healthy adults. Trial participant PBMC samples were collected at day 0 and day 28 after the second dose for TCRbeta chain sequencing. Comments on this clone: Its antigen remains unidentified. No qualities accompany the bases; no much larger clone lies one base away.

Broader findings and caveats from the paper: Participants were mostly white British and included more females than males, and it was suggested by the authors that clonal diversity may have been underestimated. Conclusions about previously exposed vaccinees were limited because only five to seven AZD1222 recipients were SARS-CoV-2 seropositive at baseline. Because no day 14 peak-response samples were available, the repertoires could be characterized only after the peak T cell response. The 56-69-year group was small, and its depth increase did not reach significance, likely because of low power. Nearly half of unique spike-specific TCRs reportedly recognized epitopes outside regions mutated in the B.1.351 and B.1.1.7 variants. After two AZD1222 doses, both the breadth and the depth of spike-specific TCRs were significantly higher than at day 0 and than in MenACWY recipients. The whole spike protein was spanned by vaccine-associated CD4 TCRs, and dominant responses were seen in regions 160-218 and 743-854.

The sample in question was peripheral blood, obtained 28 days after the second AZD1222 dose. The V gene is TRBV3-1 (or the pseudogene TRBV3-2) and the J gene is TRBJ1-4, with TRBD1 matching 8 junction bases. This TCR derives from an adult who received the AZD1222 COVID-19 vaccine. The sequenced DNA is TGTGCCAGCAGCCTCGGACAGGGTCTAACAGAAAAACTGTTTTTT. This encodes CASSLGQGLTEKLFF.